The 20 T cell receptor beta chains in this list originate from one sample, sequenced in a study of OX40 agonist ivuxolimab in advanced cancers. Clones were sequenced by immunoSEQ multiplex PCR, and TCRdb holds only the in-frame ones, with some missing. The table lists some 60,000 clones, approximately 84% of them singletons. The sample was CD4+ or CD8+ T cells sorted from blood, taken in a trial of the OX40 agonist ivuxolimab. All receptors derive from an adult with an advanced solid tumor such as melanoma, head and neck, liver or kidney cancer.

V and J are TRBV7-9 and TRBJ2-1; D may correspond to TRBD1 or TRBD2 (5 bases each). V was clipped by 5 bases and J by 10 bases, with 12 bases between them. The CDR3 extends over 12 amino acids. CDR1 SEHNR and CDR2 FQNEAQ come from the germline V gene (reference sequence). The CDR3 nucleotides read TGTGCCAGCAGCCTCGAGGGGTTGGAGCAGTTCTTC. Its protein product is CASSLEGLEQFF.

In its sample, this clone was seen a few times. This chain joins TRBV7-9 and TRBJ2-7; 7 bases line up with TRBD1. Trimming took 5 bases from V and 4 from J; bases not matched to a gene: 11. Germline lookup yields CDR1 SEHNR and CDR2 FQNEAQ (reference sequence). CDR3 size: 15 residues. CDR3 DNA sequence: TGTGCCAGCAGCCCCCGGGGCGGCAGGGGGTACGAGCAGTACTTC. Translated, it gives CASSPRGGRGYEQYF.

This rearrangement joins TRBV29-1 to TRBJ1-2, with unresolved D. CDR3 length: 14 amino acids. V lost 4 bases and J 0 bases, leaving 12 bases between the germline ends. Germline V gene data show CDR1 as SQVTM and CDR2 as ANQGSEA. CDR3 coding DNA: TGCAGCGTTGGAGGGTCAGCAACTAACTATGGCTACACCTTC. Its protein product is CSVGGSATNYGYTF.

The rearrangement links TRBV19 to TRBJ2-7; perhaps TRBD2 as D (6 bases). The germline V gene encodes CDR1 LNHDA and CDR2 SQIVND (reference sequence). CDR3 length equals 13 residues. V lost 4 bases and J lost 12, with 19 bases in between. The CDR3 region is CASSTTPGAPMYF. The CDR3 DNA is TGTGCCAGTAGTACGACCCCGGGAGCCCCTATGTACTTC. The variable domain in full, with the rest retrieved from reference TRBV19 and TRBJ2-7, is DGGITQSPKYLFRKEGQNVTLSCEQNLNHDAMYWYRQDPGQGLRLIYYSQIVNDFQKGDIAEGYSVSREKKESFPLTVTSAQKNPTAFYLCASSTTPGAPMYFGPGTRLTVT.

This chain links TRBV4-1 with TRBJ2-7, with TRBD2 as a possible D gene (6 bases). From germline, CDR1 is MGHRA and CDR2 YSYEKL. The length of the CDR3 is 15 residues. The V end lost 4 bases, the J end lost 3 bases, and 16 bases lay between the germline ends. The CDR3 loop reads CASSRDSNKLYEQYF. The CDR3 DNA is TGCGCCAGCAGCCGGGACTCCAACAAGCTCTACGAGCAGTACTTC.

The chain employs TRBV18 and TRBJ1-1; TRBD1 might be the D (5 bases). Trimming pared 2 bases from V and 2 bases from J, leaving 9 bases between. Germline assignment: CDR1 KGHSH and CDR2 LQKENI. This CDR3 is built from 14 residues. This CDR3 reads CASSPARGNTEAFF. Here the CDR3 DNA reads TGTGCCAGCTCACCAGCGAGGGGTAACACTGAAGCTTTCTTT.

V and J are TRBV5-1 and TRBJ2-6, with TRBD1 matching 7 bases. V was clipped by 4 bases and J by 0 bases; unmatched bases: 10. The CDR3 contains 18 residues. Germline V gene sequence: CDR1 SGHRS, CDR2 YFSETQ. Written as DNA, the CDR3 is TGCGCCAGCAGCCGAACGGGACAGCAATCCTCTGGGGCCAACGTCCTGACTTTC. Encoded protein: CASSRTGQQSSGANVLTF.

The chain couples TRBV5-1 to TRBJ2-3; TRBD1 matches at 12 bases. The junction had 3 bases not matched to a gene; V was cut back by 4 bases and J by 6 bases. The germline gives CDR1 SGHRS, CDR2 YFSETQ. This CDR3 is 14 amino acids long. CDR3 bases: TGCGCCAGCAGCCGGGACAGGGGGCTCGATACGCAGTATTTT. This codes for CASSRDRGLDTQYF. The variable domain in full, with the rest retrieved from reference TRBV5-1 and TRBJ2-3, is KAGVTQTPRYLIKTRGQQVTLSCSPISGHRSVSWYQQTPGQGLQFLFEYFSETQRNKGNFPGRFSGRQFSNSRSEMNVSTLELGDSALYLCASSRDRGLDTQYFGPGTRLTVL.

CDR3 coding DNA: TGTGCCAGCAGTAAATTACTAGCGGGAAGTACAACTGAGCAGTTCTTC. This sequence encodes CASSKLLAGSTTEQFF. This chain links TRBV25-1 with TRBJ2-1, with 10 bases that match TRBD2. V was clipped by 5 bases and J by 9 bases; unmatched bases: 13. There are 16 residues in the CDR3. Germline CDR1 and CDR2: MGHDK and SYGVNS.

The genes are TRBV4-1 and TRBJ2-2; possible D gene TRBD1, 6 bases. V was pared by 4 bases and J by 0 bases, with 9 bases between. Germline CDR1 is MGHRA and CDR2 is YSYEKL. The CDR3 has 15 residues. The chain's CDR3 is CASSPTGSNTGELFF. The CDR3 nucleotides read TGCGCCAGCAGCCCGACAGGCTCGAACACCGGGGAGCTGTTTTTT.

The V gene is TRBV9, the J gene TRBJ1-1; D might be TRBD1 (6 bases). This CDR3 comprises 15 residues. V shed 4 bases and J shed 0 bases, with 13 bases lying between them. Germline CDR1 and CDR2: SGDLS and YYNGEE. This CDR3 reads CASSPEGDMNTEAFF. CDR3 nucleotides: TGTGCCAGCAGCCCGGAGGGGGATATGAACACTGAAGCTTTCTTT.

This clone has more than one count but fewer than ten. The V gene is TRBV11-3, the J gene TRBJ2-5; 9 nucleotides align to TRBD2. With V trimmed by 6 bases and J by 1 base, 6 bases remained unmatched. The CDR3 is made up of 15 amino acids. The germline gives CDR1 SGHNT, CDR2 YENEEA. CDR3 loop: CASSRSSGVQETQYF. As DNA, the CDR3 is TGTGCCAGCAGTCGCTCTAGCGGGGTCCAAGAGACCCAGTACTTC.

The sample holds one count of this clone. At one of its ends the junction is not consistent with the germline gene, which may arise from a read error. The gene calls are TRBV6-5 and TRBJ1-4, with a weak D call TRBD1 (6 bases). The CDR3 has 13 residues. Germline CDR1 is MNHEY and CDR2 is SVGAGI. The chain's CDR3 is CARPGQQAEELFF. CDR3 DNA: TGTGCCAGGCCCGGACAGCAAGCTGAAGAACTGTTTTTT.

The chain has TRBV28 and TRBJ2-7; D might be TRBD2 (5 bases). The germline V and J ends were trimmed by 3 bases and 3 bases, with 9 bases remaining between them. Germline CDR1 is MDHEN and CDR2 is SYDVKM. CDR3 size: 13 residues. CDR3 nucleotides: TGTGCCAGCAGTTTCCGGGGTATCTACGAGCAGTACTTC. This sequence encodes CASSFRGIYEQYF.

The CDR3 bases are TGTGCCAGCAGCTTTGTCCCCGCGCGCGAGCAGTACTTC. As protein: CASSFVPAREQYF. The chain links TRBV7-2 to TRBJ2-7; D not resolved. V was trimmed by 3 bases and J by 6 bases, leaving 12 bases between them. Germline-derived CDR1 and CDR2 are SGHTA and FQGNSA. The CDR3 is 13 amino acids.

V gene TRBV27 combines with J gene TRBJ1-1, with TRBD1 as a possible D gene (5 bases). Germline V gives CDR1 MNHEY, CDR2 SMNVEV (reference sequence). Trimming removed 2 bases from V and 6 bases from J, with 13 bases in between. The CDR3 contains 14 residues. The chain's CDR3 is CASSLIRGWAEAFF. CDR3 sequence (DNA): TGTGCCAGCAGTTTAATACGGGGGTGGGCTGAAGCTTTCTTT.

The chain is built from TRBV2 and TRBJ2-1, with 7 bases aligning to TRBD2. Losses at the gene ends were 7 bases for V and 2 bases for J; bases not matched to a gene: 5. The CDR3 is 14 amino acids. Germline CDR1 SNHLY, CDR2 FYNNEI. CDR3 sequence reads: CASTGREAYNEQFF. CDR3 DNA sequence: TGTGCCAGCACGGGGAGGGAGGCCTACAATGAGCAGTTCTTC.

The genes are TRBV28 and TRBJ2-5; D is uncertain. The CDR3 has 14 amino acids. V lost 4 bases to trimming and J lost 2 bases, with 11 bases between them. Germline V CDR1 and CDR2: MDHEN, SYDVKM. The CDR3 region is CASSWWRRQETQYF. CDR3 nucleotide sequence: TGTGCCAGCAGTTGGTGGCGACGGCAAGAGACCCAGTACTTC.

J is TRBJ2-2 and V is TRBV10-1; no reliable D call. This CDR3 is 12 amino acids long. Germline CDR1 is WNHNN and CDR2 is SYGVQD (reference sequence). The V end lost 0 bases, the J end lost 9 bases, and 5 bases lay between the germline ends. CDR3 coding DNA: TGCGCCAGCAGTGAGTCGGGAAGGGAGCTGTTTTTT. Its protein product is CASSESGRELFF.

V is TRBV5-6 and J is TRBJ2-3; D is unclear. This CDR3 has 13 residues. Trimming shortened V by 1 base and J by 6 bases, and 9 bases separated the two germline ends. Germline CDR1 is SGHDT and CDR2 is YYEEEE. Here the CDR3 reads CASSLNSVDTQYF. CDR3 nucleotide sequence: TGTGCCAGCAGCTTGAACAGCGTGGATACGCAGTATTTT.